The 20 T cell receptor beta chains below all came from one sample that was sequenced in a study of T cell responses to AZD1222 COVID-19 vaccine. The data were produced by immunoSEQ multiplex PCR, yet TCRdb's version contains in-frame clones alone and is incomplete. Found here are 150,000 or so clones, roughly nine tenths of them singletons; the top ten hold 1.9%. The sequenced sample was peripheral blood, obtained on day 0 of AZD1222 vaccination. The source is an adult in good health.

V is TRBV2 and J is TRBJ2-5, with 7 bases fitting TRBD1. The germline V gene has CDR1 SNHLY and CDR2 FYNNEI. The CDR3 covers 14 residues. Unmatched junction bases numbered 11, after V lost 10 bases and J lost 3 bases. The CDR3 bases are TGTGCCACCAACCGGGACAGTGGAGAAGAGACCCAGTACTTC. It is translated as CATNRDSGEETQYF.

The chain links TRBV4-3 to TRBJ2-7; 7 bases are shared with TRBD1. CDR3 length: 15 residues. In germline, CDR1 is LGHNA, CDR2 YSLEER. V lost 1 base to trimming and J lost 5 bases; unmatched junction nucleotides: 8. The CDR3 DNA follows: TGCGCCAGCAGCCAAGGAACAGGGGTAGGCAACGAGCAGTACTTC. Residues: CASSQGTGVGNEQYF.

In nucleotides, the CDR3 is TGTGCCAGCGGGAGGGCAGGGGGTAATGGCTACACCTTC. This codes for CASGRAGGNGYTF. The chain uses TRBV7-9 and TRBJ1-2; 7 bases line up with TRBD1. This CDR3 is 13 amino acids long. Germline CDR1 and CDR2: SEHNR and FQNEAQ (reference sequence). Trimming cost V 8 bases and J 6 bases; bases outside gene matches: 9. Together with reference TRBV7-9 and TRBJ1-2, the CDR3 gives the full variable domain: DTGVSQNPRHKITKRGQNVTFRCDPISEHNRLYWYRQTLGQGPEFLTYFQNEAQLEKSRLLSDRFSAERPKGSFSTLEIQRTEQGDSAMYLCASGRAGGNGYTFGSGTRLTVV.

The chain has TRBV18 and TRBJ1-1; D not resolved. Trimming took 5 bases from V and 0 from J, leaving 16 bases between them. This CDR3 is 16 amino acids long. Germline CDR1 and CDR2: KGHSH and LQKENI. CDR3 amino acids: CASSSGQRSMNTEAFF. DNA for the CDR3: TGTGCCAGCTCATCCGGTCAGCGGAGCATGAACACTGAAGCTTTCTTT.

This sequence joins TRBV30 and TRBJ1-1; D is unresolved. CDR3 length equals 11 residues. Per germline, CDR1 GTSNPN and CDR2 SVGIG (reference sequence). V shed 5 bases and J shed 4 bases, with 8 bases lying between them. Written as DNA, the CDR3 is TGTGCCTGGGTAAGAATCACTGAAGCTTTCTTT. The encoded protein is CAWVRITEAFF. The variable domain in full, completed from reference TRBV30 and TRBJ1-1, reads SQTIHQWPATLVQPVGSPLSLECTVEGTSNPNLYWYRQAAGRGLQLLFYSVGIGQISSEVPQNLSASRPQDRQFILSSKKLLLSDSGFYLCAWVRITEAFFGQGTRLTVV.

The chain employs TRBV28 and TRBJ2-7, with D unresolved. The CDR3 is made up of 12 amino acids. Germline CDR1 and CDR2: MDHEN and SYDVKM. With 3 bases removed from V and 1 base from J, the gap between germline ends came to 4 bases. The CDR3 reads CASSFSSYEQYF. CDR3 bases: TGTGCCAGCAGTTTTAGTTCCTACGAGCAGTACTTC.

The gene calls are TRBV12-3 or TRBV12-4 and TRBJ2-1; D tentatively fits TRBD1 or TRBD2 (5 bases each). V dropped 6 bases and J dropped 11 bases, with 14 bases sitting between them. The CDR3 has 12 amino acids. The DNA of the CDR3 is TGTGCCAGCAGAACCCCGGGACGGAAGCAGTTCTTC. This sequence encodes CASRTPGRKQFF.

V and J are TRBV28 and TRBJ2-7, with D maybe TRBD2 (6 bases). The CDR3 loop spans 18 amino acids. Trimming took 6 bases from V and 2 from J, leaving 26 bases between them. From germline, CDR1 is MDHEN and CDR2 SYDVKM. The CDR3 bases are TGTGCCAGCAGCCCTCCAAGCGGGCGCATCCTCAAGACCTACGAGCAGTACTTC. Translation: CASSPPSGRILKTYEQYF.

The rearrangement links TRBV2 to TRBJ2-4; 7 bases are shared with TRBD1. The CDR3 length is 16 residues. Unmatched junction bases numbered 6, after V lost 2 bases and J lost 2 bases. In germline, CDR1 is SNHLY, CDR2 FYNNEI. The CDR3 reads CASSESGRGTKNIQYF. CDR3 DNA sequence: TGTGCCAGCAGTGAAAGTGGCAGGGGGACCAAAAACATTCAGTACTTC.

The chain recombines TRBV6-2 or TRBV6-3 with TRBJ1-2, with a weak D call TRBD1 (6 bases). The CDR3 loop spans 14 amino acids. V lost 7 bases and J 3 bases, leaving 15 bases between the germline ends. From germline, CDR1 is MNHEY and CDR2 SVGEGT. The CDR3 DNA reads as TGTGCCAGCAACCCACCAGGGGTACACTATGGCTACACCTTC. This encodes CASNPPGVHYGYTF.

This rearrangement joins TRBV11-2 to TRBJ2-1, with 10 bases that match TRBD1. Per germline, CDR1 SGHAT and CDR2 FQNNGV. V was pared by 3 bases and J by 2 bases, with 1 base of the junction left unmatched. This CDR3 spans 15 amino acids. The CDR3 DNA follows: TGTGCCAGCAGCTTCGGGACAGGGGCCTACAATGAGCAGTTCTTC. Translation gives CASSFGTGAYNEQFF.

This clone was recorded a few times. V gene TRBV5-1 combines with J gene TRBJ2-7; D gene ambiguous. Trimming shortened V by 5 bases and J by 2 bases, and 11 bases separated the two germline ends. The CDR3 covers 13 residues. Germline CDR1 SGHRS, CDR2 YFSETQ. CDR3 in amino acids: CASRRTITYEQYF. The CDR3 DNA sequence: TGCGCCAGCAGACGTACCATAACCTACGAGCAGTACTTC.

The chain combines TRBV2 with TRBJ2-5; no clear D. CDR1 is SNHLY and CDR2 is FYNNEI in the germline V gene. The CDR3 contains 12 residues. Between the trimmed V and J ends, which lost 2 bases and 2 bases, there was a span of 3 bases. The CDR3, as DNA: TGTGCCAGCAGTGAACGTCAAGAGACCCAGTACTTC. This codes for CASSERQETQYF.

The CDR3 region has the DNA TGTGCCAGCAGCCCGTCACAGGGGAGCTACTATGGCTACACCTTC. Translation: CASSPSQGSYYGYTF. The rearrangement links TRBV6-2 or TRBV6-3 to TRBJ1-2; 7 bases are shared with TRBD1. The V segment lost 6 bases and the J segment 3 bases; nucleotides outside the gene matches: 10. CDR3 length: 15 residues. Per the germline V gene, CDR1 is MNHEY and CDR2 is SVGEGT.

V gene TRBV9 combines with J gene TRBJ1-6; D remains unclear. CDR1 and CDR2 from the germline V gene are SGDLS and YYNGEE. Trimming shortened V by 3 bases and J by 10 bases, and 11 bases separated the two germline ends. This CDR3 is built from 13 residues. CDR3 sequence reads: CASSAWGNSPLHF. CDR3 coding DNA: TGTGCCAGCAGCGCCTGGGGAAACTCACCCCTCCACTTT.

In nucleotides, the CDR3 is TGTGCCAGCAGTGAAGGCCAGGAGGCTGGCTACACCTTC. Its translation is CASSEGQEAGYTF. The chain employs TRBV2 and TRBJ1-2; D remains ambiguous. The CDR3 covers 13 residues. Per germline, CDR1 SNHLY and CDR2 FYNNEI. V lost 1 base and J lost 7, with 10 bases in between.

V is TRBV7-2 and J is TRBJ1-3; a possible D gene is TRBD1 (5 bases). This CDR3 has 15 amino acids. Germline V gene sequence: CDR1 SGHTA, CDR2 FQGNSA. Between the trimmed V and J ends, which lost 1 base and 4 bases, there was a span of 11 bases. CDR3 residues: CASSLVGGVGNTIYF. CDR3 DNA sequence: TGTGCCAGCAGCTTAGTTGGGGGAGTCGGAAACACCATATATTTT.

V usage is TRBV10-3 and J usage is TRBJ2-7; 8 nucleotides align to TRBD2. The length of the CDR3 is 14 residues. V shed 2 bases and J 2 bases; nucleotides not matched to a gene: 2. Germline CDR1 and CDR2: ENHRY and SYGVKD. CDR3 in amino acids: CAISERGGAYEQYF. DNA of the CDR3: TGTGCCATCAGTGAGCGGGGGGGTGCCTACGAGCAGTACTTC.

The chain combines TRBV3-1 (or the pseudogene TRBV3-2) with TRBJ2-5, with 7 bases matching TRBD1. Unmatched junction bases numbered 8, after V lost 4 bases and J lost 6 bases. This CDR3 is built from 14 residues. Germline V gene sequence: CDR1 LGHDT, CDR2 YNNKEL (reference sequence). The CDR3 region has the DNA TGTGCCAGCAGCCCCGCCGACAGGGACAAGACCCAGTACTTC. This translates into CASSPADRDKTQYF.

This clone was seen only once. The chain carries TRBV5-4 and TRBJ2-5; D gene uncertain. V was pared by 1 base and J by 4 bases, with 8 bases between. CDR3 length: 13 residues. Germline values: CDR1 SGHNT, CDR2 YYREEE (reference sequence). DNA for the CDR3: TGTGCCAGCAGCTTGTTAGGGTTAGAGACCCAGTACTTC. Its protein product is CASSLLGLETQYF. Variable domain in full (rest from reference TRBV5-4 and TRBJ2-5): ETGVTQSPTHLIKTRGQQVTLRCSSQSGHNTVSWYQQALGQGPQFIFQYYREEENGRGNFPPRFSGLQFPNYSSELNVNALELDDSALYLCASSLLGLETQYFGPGTRLLVL.